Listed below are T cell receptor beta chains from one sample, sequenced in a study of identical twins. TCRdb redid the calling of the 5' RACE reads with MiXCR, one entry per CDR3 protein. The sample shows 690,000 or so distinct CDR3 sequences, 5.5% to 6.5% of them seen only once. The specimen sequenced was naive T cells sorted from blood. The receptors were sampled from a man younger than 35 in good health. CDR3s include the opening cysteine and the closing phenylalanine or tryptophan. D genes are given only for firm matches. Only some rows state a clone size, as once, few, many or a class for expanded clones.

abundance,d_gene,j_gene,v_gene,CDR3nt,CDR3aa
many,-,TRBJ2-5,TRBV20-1,TGCAGTGCTAGATTCTCCGGGACACAGGCCCAGTACTTC,CSARFSGTQAQYF
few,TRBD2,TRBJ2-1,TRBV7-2,TGTGCCAGCAGCTTATCGGGGACTAGCCCCGGGAGTGAGCAGTTCTTC,CASSLSGTSPGSEQFF
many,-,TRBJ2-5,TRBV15,TGTGCCACCAGCAGAGAACTCTCGTACCAAGAGACCCAGTACTTC,CATSRELSYQETQYF
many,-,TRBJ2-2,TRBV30,TGTGCCTGGGGCAGGAGACGGTCCGGGGAGCTGTTTTTT,CAWGRRRSGELFF
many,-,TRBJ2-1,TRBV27,TGTGCCAGCAGTTTACCTGAGCAGGGGCAGTTCTTC,CASSLPEQGQFF
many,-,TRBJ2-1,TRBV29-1,TGCAGCGTTGATGGGGACAATGAGCAGTTCTTC,CSVDGDNEQFF
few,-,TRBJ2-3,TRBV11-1,TGTGCCAGCAGCTTTTCCGACTCGAGGGATACGCAGTATTTT,CASSFSDSRDTQYF
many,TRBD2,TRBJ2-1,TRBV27,TGTGCCAGCAGTCCCCAGGGACTAGCGGGAGGGAATGAGCAGTTCTTC,CASSPQGLAGGNEQFF
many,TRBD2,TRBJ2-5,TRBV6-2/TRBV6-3,TGTGCCAGCAGGAGCCCGGGACTAGCGGGAGAAGAGACCCAGTACTTC,CASRSPGLAGEETQYF
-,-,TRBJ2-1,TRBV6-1,TGTGCCAGCACACCCTCTTATAGCGGTCGCTCCTACAATGAGCAGTTCTTC,CASTPSYSGRSYNEQFF
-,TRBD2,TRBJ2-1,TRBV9,TGTGCCAGCAGCGCCGGGACTAGCGCAGTCAATGAGCAGTTCTTC,CASSAGTSAVNEQFF
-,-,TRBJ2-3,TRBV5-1,TGCGCCAGCAGCTTGGTTAGAGCCCAGCAGGAAGATACGCAGTATTTT,CASSLVRAQQEDTQYF
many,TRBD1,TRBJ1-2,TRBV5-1,TGCGCCAGCAGCTTACCCGGGACAGGAGATGGCTACACCTTC,CASSLPGTGDGYTF
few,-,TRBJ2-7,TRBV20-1,TGCAGCCGCGGCGAAAAAGGTGGGCTCGAGCAGTACTTC,CSRGEKGGLEQYF
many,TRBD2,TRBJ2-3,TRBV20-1,TGCAGTGCTAGTGCGGGGGTGGGAAATACGCAGTATTTT,CSASAGVGNTQYF
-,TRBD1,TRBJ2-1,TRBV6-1,TGTGCCAGCAAGGCCGGGACAGGCTACAATGAGCAGTTCTTC,CASKAGTGYNEQFF
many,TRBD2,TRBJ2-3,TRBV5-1,TGCGCCAGCAGCCCGCCTAGCGGGAGGGCTCCCACAGATACGCAGTATTTT,CASSPPSGRAPTDTQYF
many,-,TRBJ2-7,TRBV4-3,TGCGCCAGCAGCCCCAGTAGTGAATTACTTAGCTCCTACGAGCAGTACTTC,CASSPSSELLSSYEQYF
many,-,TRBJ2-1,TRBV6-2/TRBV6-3,TGTGCCAGCGGGGTCCGACGAGGGCTCAATGAGCAGTTCTTC,CASGVRRGLNEQFF
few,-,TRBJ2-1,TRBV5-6,TGTGCCAGCAGCCTGTGGAGGGCCGCCTACAATGAGCAGTTCTTC,CASSLWRAAYNEQFF
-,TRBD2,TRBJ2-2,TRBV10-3,TGTGCCATCAGTCTAGCGGCCGGGGAGCTGTTTTTT,CAISLAAGELFF
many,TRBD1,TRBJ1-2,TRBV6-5,TGTGCCAGCCGACAGGGGGTCTATGGCTACACCTTC,CASRQGVYGYTF
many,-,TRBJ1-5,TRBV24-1,TGTGCCACCAGTGATTTGCCCAGCAATCAGCCCCAGCATTTT,CATSDLPSNQPQHF
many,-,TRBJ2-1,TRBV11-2,TGTGCCAGCAGCTTCCCCTCTAGCGTTGAGCAGTTCTTC,CASSFPSSVEQFF
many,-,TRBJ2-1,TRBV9,TGTGCCAGCAGCGGGACCCAGGGAAGGAACAATGAGCAGTTCTTC,CASSGTQGRNNEQFF
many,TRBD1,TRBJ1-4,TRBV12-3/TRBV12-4,TGTGCCAGTTCATCCCCCGGGACAGGGGGTGAAAAACTGTTTTTT,CASSSPGTGGEKLFF
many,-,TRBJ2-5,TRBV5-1,TGTGCCAGCAGTTTGGAGGGGCGGGAGACCCAGTACTTC,CASSLEGRETQYF
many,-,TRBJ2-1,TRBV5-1,TGCGCCAGCGGAGGACTGTACAATGAGCAGTTCTTC,CASGGLYNEQFF
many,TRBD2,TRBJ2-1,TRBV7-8,TGTGCCAGCAGCGCGCCGGCGGGAGGATACAATGAGCAGTTCTTC,CASSAPAGGYNEQFF
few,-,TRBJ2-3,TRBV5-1,TGCGCCAGCAGCTCCAGAGAAGGTGGGAGCGCAGATACGCAGTATTTT,CASSSREGGSADTQYF
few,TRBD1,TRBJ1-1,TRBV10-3,TGTGCCATCACCAACCGGGACAGGGTGGGGAGGACTGAAGCTTTCTTT,CAITNRDRVGRTEAFF
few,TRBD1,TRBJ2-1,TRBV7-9,TGTGCCAGCAGCAGGACCGGGACAGGGGATGAGCAGTTCTTC,CASSRTGTGDEQFF
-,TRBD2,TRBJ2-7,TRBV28,TGTGCCAGCTTAGGAGCGGGAGATCGCTACGAGCAGTACTTC,CASLGAGDRYEQYF
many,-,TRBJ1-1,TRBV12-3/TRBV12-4,TGTGCCAGCAGTCCCAGGGGATCTGAAGCTTTCTTT,CASSPRGSEAFF
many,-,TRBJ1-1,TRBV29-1,TGCAGCGTTGAACGGAGGCTGGGGATGCCTGAAGCTTTCTTT,CSVERRLGMPEAFF
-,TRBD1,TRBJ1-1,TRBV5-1,TGCGCCAGCAGCCATGGACAGGGGAGGCCTGAAGCTTTCTTT,CASSHGQGRPEAFF
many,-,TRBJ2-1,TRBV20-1,TGCAGTGCTAGGGAGACTATATCCTACAATGAGCAGTTCTTC,CSARETISYNEQFF
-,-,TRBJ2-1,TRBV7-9,TGTGCCAGCAGTCCAAGGGGAGGTCAGGGGGTCGATGAGCAGTTCTTC,CASSPRGGQGVDEQFF
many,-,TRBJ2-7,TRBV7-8,TGTGCCAGCAGTGCGGGGACATCCTACGAGCAGTACTTC,CASSAGTSYEQYF
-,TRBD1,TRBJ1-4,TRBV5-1,TGCGCCAGCAGCTTGCTTTCGGACAGGGGGGAAAAACTGTTTTTT,CASSLLSDRGEKLFF
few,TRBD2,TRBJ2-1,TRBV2,TGTGCCAGCATGCCCCGGGGGCCTCTAGCGGGAGGGAATGAGCAGTTCTTC,CASMPRGPLAGGNEQFF
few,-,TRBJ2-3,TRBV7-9,TGTGCCAGCGTCGGGGGAGGAAGGACAGATACGCAGTATTTT,CASVGGGRTDTQYF
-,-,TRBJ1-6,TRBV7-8,TGTGCCAGCAGCCCCTCTGGGGGGGATCCCTATAATTCACCCCTCCACTTT,CASSPSGGDPYNSPLHF
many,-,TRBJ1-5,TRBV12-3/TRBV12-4,TGTGCCAGCAGGGCGACAGGAAATAGCAATCAGCCCCAGCATTTT,CASRATGNSNQPQHF
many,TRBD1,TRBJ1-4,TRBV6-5,TGTGCCAGCAGTTACTCACCGCGGACAGGGTTTAATGAAAAACTGTTTTTT,CASSYSPRTGFNEKLFF
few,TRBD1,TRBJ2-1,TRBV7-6,TGTGCCAGCAGCTTAAGGGCAAACCAGATGACAGGGGGTAATGAGCAGTTCTTC,CASSLRANQMTGGNEQFF
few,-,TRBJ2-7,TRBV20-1,TGCAGTGCCGGTGATCAAGGGGCCACTTCCTACGAGCAGTACTTC,CSAGDQGATSYEQYF
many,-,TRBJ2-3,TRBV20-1,TGCAGTGCTGTCCGAGATACGCAGTATTTT,CSAVRDTQYF
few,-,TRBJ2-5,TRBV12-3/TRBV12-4,TGTGCCAGCAGTGCGCCCCGAGGGACGGACCAGTACTTC,CASSAPRGTDQYF
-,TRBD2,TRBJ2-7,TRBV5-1,TGCGCCAGCGCTTCCGGGACTAGCGGGCTTCTCTACGAGCAGTACTTC,CASASGTSGLLYEQYF
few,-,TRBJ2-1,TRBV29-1,TGCAGCGTTGAATCAGGGACCCAATACAATGAGCAGTTCTTC,CSVESGTQYNEQFF